The rows below give T cell receptor beta chains drawn from one sample of a study of T cells in Graves' hyperthyroidism and ophthalmopathy. TCRdb called the multiplex PCR reads again in MiXCR, with one record for every CDR3 protein. Of more than 300,000 distinct CDR3 sequences listed, 15% to 20% are singletons. Sequenced material: blood. These receptors came from a man in his late teens or twenties with Graves' ophthalmopathy. CDR3s include the opening cysteine and the closing phenylalanine or tryptophan. The D gene is left open where the match is weak. Not every row has a clone size; where given, it reads once, few, many or a size class.

NA	TRBD1	TRBV7-4	TRBJ1-1	TGTGCCAGCAGCTTAAGCGGGACAGGGGGCACTGAAGCTTTCTTT	CASSLSGTGGTEAFF
many	NA	TRBV28	TRBJ2-3	TGTGCCAGCAGGGCCGGAGTCCATAGCACAGATACGCAGTATTTT	CASRAGVHSTDTQYF
NA	TRBD2	TRBV29-1	TRBJ2-1	TGCAGCGCCCGGACTAGCGGGGGGGCGACCTACAATGAGCAGTTCTTC	CSARTSGGATYNEQFF
NA	TRBD2	TRBV5-1	TRBJ2-1	TGCGCCAGCAGCCAGGGACTAGCGGGAGGGGATGAGCAGTTCTTC	CASSQGLAGGDEQFF
NA	TRBD1	TRBV18	TRBJ1-1	TGTGCCAGCTCACCAGGGACAGGGGCTGAAGCTTTCTTT	CASSPGTGAEAFF
many	NA	TRBV7-6	TRBJ2-3	TGTGCCAGCAGCCCCGATCCTCTAGCAGATACGCAGTATTTT	CASSPDPLADTQYF
NA	NA	TRBV4-2	TRBJ1-2	TGTGCCAGCAGCCACACCTCGGCGAGTGATGGCTACACCTTC	CASSHTSASDGYTF
many	NA	TRBV7-8	TRBJ1-4	TGTGCCAGCAGCTTACAGGAGGCAACTAATGAAAAACTGTTTTTT	CASSLQEATNEKLFF
few	TRBD1	TRBV19	TRBJ1-2	TGTGCCAGTAGTGCACAGGGGGAGGTTGGCTACACCTTC	CASSAQGEVGYTF
NA	NA	TRBV10-3	TRBJ2-1	TGTGCCATCACCGGCCCGGGAGTGTTCGATGAGCAGTTCTTC	CAITGPGVFDEQFF
many	NA	TRBV6-5	TRBJ2-1	TGTGCCAGCAGTTACTCTGTCGGGGAAGAGGGCTACAATGAGCAGTTCTTC	CASSYSVGEEGYNEQFF
NA	NA	TRBV11-1	TRBJ1-1	TGCGCCAGCAGCCAAGACCCGGGACTCAGGAACACTGAAGCTTTCTTT	CASSQDPGLRNTEAFF
NA	TRBD2	TRBV5-1	TRBJ2-1	TGCGCCAGCAGCTTGGGCGGGGGGGCCTTCGATGAGCAGTTCTTC	CASSLGGGAFDEQFF
NA	TRBD1	TRBV18	TRBJ1-5	TGTGCCAGCTCACCCCGACAGGGGGACCCTAGCAATCAGCCCCAGCATTTT	CASSPRQGDPSNQPQHF
NA	TRBD2	TRBV29-1	TRBJ2-1	TGCAGCGCCGGGACTAGCGGTAGCAATGAGCAGTTCTTC	CSAGTSGSNEQFF
few	NA	TRBV19	TRBJ1-1	TGTGCCAGTAATGCCGGACCTTCTGAAGCTTTCTTT	CASNAGPSEAFF